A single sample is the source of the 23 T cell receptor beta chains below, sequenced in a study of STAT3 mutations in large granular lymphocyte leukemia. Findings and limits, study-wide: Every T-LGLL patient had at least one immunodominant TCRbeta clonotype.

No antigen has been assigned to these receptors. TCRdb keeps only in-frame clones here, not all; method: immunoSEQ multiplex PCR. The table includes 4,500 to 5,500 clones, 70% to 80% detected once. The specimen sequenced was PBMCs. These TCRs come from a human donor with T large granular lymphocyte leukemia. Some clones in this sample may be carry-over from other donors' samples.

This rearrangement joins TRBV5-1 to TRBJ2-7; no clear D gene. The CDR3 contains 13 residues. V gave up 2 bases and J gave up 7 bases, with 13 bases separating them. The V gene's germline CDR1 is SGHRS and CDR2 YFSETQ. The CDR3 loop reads CASSLVGSGEQYF. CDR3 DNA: TGCGCCAGCAGCTTAGTAGGGTCTGGGGAGCAGTACTTC.

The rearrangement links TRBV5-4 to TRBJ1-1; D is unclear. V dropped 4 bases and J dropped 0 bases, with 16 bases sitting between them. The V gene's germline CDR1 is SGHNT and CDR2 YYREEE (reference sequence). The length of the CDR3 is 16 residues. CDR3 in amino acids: CASSPDRTVMNTEAFF. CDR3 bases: TGTGCCAGCAGCCCAGATAGGACGGTGATGAACACTGAAGCTTTCTTT.

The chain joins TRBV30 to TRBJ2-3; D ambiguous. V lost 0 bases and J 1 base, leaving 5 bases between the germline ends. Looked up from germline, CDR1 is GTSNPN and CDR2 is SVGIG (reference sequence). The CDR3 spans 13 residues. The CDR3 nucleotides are TGTGCCTGGAGTGTTTCCGGCACAGATACGCAGTATTTT. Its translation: CAWSVSGTDTQYF.

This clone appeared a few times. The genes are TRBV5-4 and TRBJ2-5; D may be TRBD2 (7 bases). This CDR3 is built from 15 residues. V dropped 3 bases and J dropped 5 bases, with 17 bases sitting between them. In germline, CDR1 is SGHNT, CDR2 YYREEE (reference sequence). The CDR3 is CASSSEPGGLETQYF. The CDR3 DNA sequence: TGTGCCAGCAGCTCGGAGCCGGGGGGCCTGGAGACCCAGTACTTC.

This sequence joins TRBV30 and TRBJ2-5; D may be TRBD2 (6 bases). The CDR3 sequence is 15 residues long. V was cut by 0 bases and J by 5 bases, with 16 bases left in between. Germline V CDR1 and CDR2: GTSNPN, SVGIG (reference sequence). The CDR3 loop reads CAWSVPLAGGETQYF. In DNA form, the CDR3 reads TGTGCCTGGAGTGTTCCCCTAGCTGGGGGGGAGACCCAGTACTTC.

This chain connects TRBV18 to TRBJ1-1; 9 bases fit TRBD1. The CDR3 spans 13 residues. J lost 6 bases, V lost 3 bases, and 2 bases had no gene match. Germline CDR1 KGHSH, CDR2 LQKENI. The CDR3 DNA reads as TGTGCCAGCTCACCTCGGGACAGGGCTGAAGCTTTCTTT. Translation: CASSPRDRAEAFF.

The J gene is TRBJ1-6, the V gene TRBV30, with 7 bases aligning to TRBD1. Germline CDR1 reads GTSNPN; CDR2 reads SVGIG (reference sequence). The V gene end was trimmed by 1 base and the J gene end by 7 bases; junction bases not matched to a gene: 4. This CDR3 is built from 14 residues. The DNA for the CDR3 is TGTGCCTGGAGTGCCGGACAGGACAATTCACCCCTCCACTTT. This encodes CAWSAGQDNSPLHF. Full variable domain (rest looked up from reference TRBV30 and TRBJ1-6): SQTIHQWPATLVQPVGSPLSLECTVEGTSNPNLYWYRQAAGRGLQLLFYSVGIGQISSEVPQNLSASRPQDRQFILSSKKLLLSDSGFYLCAWSAGQDNSPLHFGNGTRLTVT.

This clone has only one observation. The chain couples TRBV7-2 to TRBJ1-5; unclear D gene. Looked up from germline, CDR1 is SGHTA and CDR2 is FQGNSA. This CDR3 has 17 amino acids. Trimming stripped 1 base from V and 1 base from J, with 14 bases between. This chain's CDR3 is CASSLVGGMRSNQPQHF. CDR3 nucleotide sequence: TGTGCCAGCAGCTTAGTTGGCGGAATGAGAAGCAATCAGCCCCAGCATTTT.

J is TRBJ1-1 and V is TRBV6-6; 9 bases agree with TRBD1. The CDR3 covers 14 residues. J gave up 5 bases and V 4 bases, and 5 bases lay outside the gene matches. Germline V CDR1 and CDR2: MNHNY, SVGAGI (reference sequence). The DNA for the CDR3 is TGTGCCAGCAGTTTCAGGACAGGGGTGACTGAAGCTTTCTTT. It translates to CASSFRTGVTEAFF.

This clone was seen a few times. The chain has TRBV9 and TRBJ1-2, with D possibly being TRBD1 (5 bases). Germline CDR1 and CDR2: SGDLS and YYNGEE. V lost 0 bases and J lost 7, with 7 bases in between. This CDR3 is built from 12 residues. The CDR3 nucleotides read TGTGCCAGCAGCGTAGTAACAGGTGGCTACACCTTC. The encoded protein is CASSVVTGGYTF.

Written as DNA, the CDR3 is TGTGCCAGCAGCTTGACTCTTTTGTCACCCCTCCACTTT. Translating gives CASSLTLLSPLHF. V gene TRBV11-2 combines with J gene TRBJ1-6; D remains unclear. Trimming stripped 3 bases from V and 10 bases from J, with 10 bases between. This CDR3 has 13 residues. The germline V gene encodes CDR1 SGHAT and CDR2 FQNNGV. Looking up the rest from reference TRBV11-2 and TRBJ1-6 gives the full variable domain: EAGVAQSPRYKIIEKRQSVAFWCNPISGHATLYWYQQILGQGPKLLIQFQNNGVVDDSQLPKDRFSAERLKGVDSTLKIQPAKLEDSAVYLCASSLTLLSPLHFGNGTRLTVT.

CDR3 in amino acids: CASSLGHSSNQPQHF. In DNA form, the CDR3 reads TGTGCCAGCAGCTTAGGTCACTCTAGCAATCAGCCCCAGCATTTT. The chain uses TRBV7-9 and TRBJ1-5; D ambiguous. V lost 1 base and J lost 0, with 7 bases in between. The CDR3 contains 15 residues. Germline CDR1 reads SEHNR; CDR2 reads FQNEAQ (reference sequence).

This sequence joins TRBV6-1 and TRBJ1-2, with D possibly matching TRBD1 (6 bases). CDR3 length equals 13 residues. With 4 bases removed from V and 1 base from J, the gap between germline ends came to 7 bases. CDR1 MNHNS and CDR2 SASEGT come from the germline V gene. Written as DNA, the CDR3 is TGTGCCAGCAGTGGGACAGTTAACTATGGCTACACCTTC. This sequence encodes CASSGTVNYGYTF.

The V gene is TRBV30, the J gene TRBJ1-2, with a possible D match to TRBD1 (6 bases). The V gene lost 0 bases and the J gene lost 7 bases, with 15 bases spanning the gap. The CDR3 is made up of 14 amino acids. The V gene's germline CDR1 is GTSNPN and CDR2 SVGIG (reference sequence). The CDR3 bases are TGTGCCTGGAGTGTACAGCTGGGGGCAGTTGGCTACACCTTC. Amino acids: CAWSVQLGAVGYTF.

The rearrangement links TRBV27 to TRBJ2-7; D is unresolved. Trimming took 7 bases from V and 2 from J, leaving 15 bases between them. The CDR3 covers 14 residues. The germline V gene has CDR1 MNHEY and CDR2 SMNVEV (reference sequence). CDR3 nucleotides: TGTGCCAGCAAATCCTTGGGGAATACCTACGAGCAGTACTTC. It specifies CASKSLGNTYEQYF.

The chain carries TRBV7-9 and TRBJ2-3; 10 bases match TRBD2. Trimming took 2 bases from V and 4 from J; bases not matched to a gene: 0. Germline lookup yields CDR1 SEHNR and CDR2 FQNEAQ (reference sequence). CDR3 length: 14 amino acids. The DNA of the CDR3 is TGTGCCAGCAGCTTAACTAGCGGGGCAGATACGCAGTATTTT. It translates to CASSLTSGADTQYF.

CDR3: CASSSMDRRNTGELFF. In nucleotides, the CDR3 is TGTGCCAGCTCATCGATGGACCGCCGGAACACCGGGGAGCTGTTTTTT. The chain combines TRBV18 with TRBJ2-2; no clear D gene. The CDR3 runs 16 residues. Germline V CDR1 and CDR2: KGHSH, LQKENI. Trimming pared 5 bases from V and 1 base from J, leaving 14 bases between.

The DNA of the CDR3 is TGTGCCAGCAGCTTGTCATCAGGAAGCACAGATACGCAGTATTTT. Translating it yields CASSLSSGSTDTQYF. V and J are TRBV5-4 and TRBJ2-3; D gene uncertain. From germline, CDR1 is SGHNT and CDR2 YYREEE (reference sequence). Trimming removed 1 base at V and 0 bases at J, with 9 bases between. This CDR3 spans 15 amino acids.

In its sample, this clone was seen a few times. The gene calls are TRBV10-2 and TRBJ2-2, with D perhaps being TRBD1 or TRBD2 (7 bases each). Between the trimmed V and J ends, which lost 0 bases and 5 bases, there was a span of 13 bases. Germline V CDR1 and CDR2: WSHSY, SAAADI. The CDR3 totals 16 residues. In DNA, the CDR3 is TGCGCCAGCAGTGAGTCCGCAGGGGGAGGGACCGGGGAGCTGTTTTTT. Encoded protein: CASSESAGGGTGELFF.

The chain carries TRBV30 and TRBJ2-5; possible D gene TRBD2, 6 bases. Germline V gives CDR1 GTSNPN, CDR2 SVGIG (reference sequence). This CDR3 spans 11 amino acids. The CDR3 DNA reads TGTGCTGGAGGGCGGAGGGAGACCCAGTACTTC. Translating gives CAGGRRETQYF.

As DNA, the CDR3 is TGTGCCAGCAGCTTAACCGCGACTAGCGGGGGGGCCAGTGAGCAGTTCTTC. This translates into CASSLTATSGGASEQFF. The gene calls are TRBV7-9 and TRBJ2-1; 14 bases are shared with TRBD2. There are 17 residues in the CDR3. V was clipped by 2 bases and J by 9 bases; unmatched bases: 9. The germline CDR1 and CDR2 sequences are SEHNR and FQNEAQ (reference sequence).

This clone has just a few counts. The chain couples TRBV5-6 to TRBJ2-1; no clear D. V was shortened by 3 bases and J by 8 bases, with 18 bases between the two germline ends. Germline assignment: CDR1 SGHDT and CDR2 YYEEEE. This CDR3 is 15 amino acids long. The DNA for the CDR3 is TGTGCCAGCAGCTCGACTCCGTACCCAAGGGATGAGCAGTTCTTC. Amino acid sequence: CASSSTPYPRDEQFF.

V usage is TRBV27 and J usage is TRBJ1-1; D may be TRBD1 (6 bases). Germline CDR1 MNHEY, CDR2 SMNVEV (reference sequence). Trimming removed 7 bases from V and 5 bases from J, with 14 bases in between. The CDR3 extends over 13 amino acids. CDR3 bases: TGTGCCAGCACCCAGGGGAGGTGGACTGAAGCTTTCTTT. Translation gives CASTQGRWTEAFF.